The 27 T cell receptor beta chains reported below all come from one sample, sequenced in a study of CD8 T cells in Susac syndrome. When the RNA was reverse transcribed, random hexamers were used with an input of roughly 0.5 to 1 ug. TCRdb reprocessed the immunoSEQ multiplex PCR reads via MiXCR and lists one record per CDR3 protein. Found here are 150,000 or so distinct CDR3 sequences, 94% of them singletons; the top ten hold around 0.093%. The sample consisted of CD4+ T cells from PBMCs. Source of these receptors: a human donor with multiple sclerosis.

This chain uses TRBV12-3 or TRBV12-4 with TRBJ2-5; D gene unclear. This CDR3 has 14 residues. Trimming took 6 bases from V and 5 from J, leaving 16 bases between them. The CDR3 nucleotides are TGTGCCAGCAGGGATACTCAGATTTCGGAGACCCAGTACTTC. Its protein is CASRDTQISETQYF.

The rearrangement links TRBV20-1 to TRBJ1-5; D remains unclear. Deletions cut 4 bases from V and 3 bases from J, with 13 bases between. The CDR3 consists of 14 residues. The germline V gene has CDR1 DFQATT and CDR2 SNEGSKA (reference sequence). The CDR3 protein is CSAIIGNNNQPQHF. Written as DNA, the CDR3 is TGCAGTGCTATCATAGGGAATAACAATCAGCCCCAGCATTTT.

The chain joins TRBV7-2 to TRBJ1-1; D is possibly TRBD1 (5 bases). The germline V gene has CDR1 SGHTA and CDR2 FQGNSA. The CDR3 is 12 amino acids. V was cut by 8 bases and J by 1 base, with 8 bases left in between. Written as DNA, the CDR3 is TGTGCCAGCCAACAGGCGAACACTGAAGCTTTCTTT. Protein: CASQQANTEAFF.

The chain joins TRBV23-1 to TRBJ1-1; D might be TRBD1 (5 bases). TRBV23-1 is an ORF for which the function is uncertain. Trimming pared 0 bases from V and 4 bases from J, leaving 15 bases between. The CDR3 loop spans 16 amino acids. The CDR3 region has the DNA TGCGCCAGCAGTCAATCCCTCCGGGACGAGGGCACTGAAGCTTTCTTT. Translated: CASSQSLRDEGTEAFF.

This chain connects TRBV4-1 to TRBJ1-4; no clear D gene. V lost 0 bases, J lost 5 bases, and 10 bases lay in between. Germline CDR1 and CDR2: MGHRA and YSYEKL. The CDR3 runs to 15 residues. The CDR3 DNA reads TGCGCCAGCAGCCAAGATTACCCGAGAAATGAAAAACTGTTTTTT. Its translation is CASSQDYPRNEKLFF.

The chain is built from TRBV12-2 and TRBJ2-7. TRBV12-2 is flagged as a pseudogene. The CDR3 totals 13 residues. This CDR3 is CASRLAFSYEQYF. The DNA of the CDR3 is TGTGCAAGTCGCTTAGCGTTCTCCTACGAGCAGTACTTC.

The V gene is TRBV18, the J gene TRBJ1-1; 7 bases map to TRBD1. The germline CDR1 and CDR2 sequences are KGHSH and LQKENI. The CDR3 is 15 residues long. After removal of 3 bases from V and 3 bases from J, the junction contained 7 bases not matched to a gene. The CDR3 region is CASSPYTGVDTEAFF. For the CDR3, the DNA is TGTGCCAGCTCACCCTATACAGGGGTGGACACTGAAGCTTTCTTT.

The CDR3 DNA reads as TGCAGTGCTAGAGATGCCCTAGCCAAAAACATTCAGTACTTC. It encodes CSARDALAKNIQYF. The J gene is TRBJ2-4, the V gene TRBV20-1; D unclear. The V and J ends lost 0 bases and 0 bases respectively, with 6 bases between them. Germline V gene data show CDR1 as DFQATT and CDR2 as SNEGSKA (reference sequence). CDR3 size: 14 residues.

J is TRBJ2-2 and V is TRBV9, with D possibly being TRBD2 (6 bases). Per the germline V gene, CDR1 is SGDLS and CDR2 is YYNGEE. The CDR3 covers 14 residues. Between the trimmed V and J ends, which lost 3 bases and 1 base, there was a span of 7 bases. The CDR3 sequence is CASSGEENTGELFF. Written as DNA, the CDR3 is TGTGCCAGCAGCGGGGAGGAGAACACCGGGGAGCTGTTTTTT.

The genes are TRBV9 and TRBJ2-1; weak D call: TRBD2 (6 bases). Germline CDR1 SGDLS, CDR2 YYNGEE. V dropped 2 bases and J dropped 6 bases, with 15 bases sitting between them. The CDR3 has 15 amino acids. The CDR3: CASSVGGNRGNEQFF. CDR3 sequence (DNA): TGTGCCAGCAGCGTGGGCGGGAACCGCGGCAATGAGCAGTTCTTC.

This chain connects TRBV20-1 to TRBJ2-5; weak D call: TRBD2 (5 bases). The germline V and J ends were trimmed by 3 bases and 7 bases, with 18 bases remaining between them. CDR3 size: 14 residues. CDR1 is DFQATT and CDR2 is SNEGSKA in the germline V gene (reference sequence). CDR3 nucleotides: TGCAGTGCTAGGACTATCTTAGACGCCAGGACCCAGTACTTC. Translated, it gives CSARTILDARTQYF.

The V call is TRBV29-1, the J call TRBJ2-3; D uncertain. The CDR3 runs 16 residues. The V gene's germline CDR1 is SQVTM and CDR2 ANQGSEA. V shed 0 bases and J shed 0 bases, with 13 bases lying between them. CDR3 sequence: CSVEDRLRLSTDTQYF. DNA for the CDR3: TGCAGCGTTGAAGATCGTTTAAGACTTAGCACAGATACGCAGTATTTT.

This clonotype was detected once. The chain employs TRBV6-5 and TRBJ2-7; D unresolved. Germline V lookup: CDR1 MNHEY, CDR2 SVGAGI. V lost 6 bases, J lost 3 bases, and 15 bases lay in between. CDR3 length: 14 residues. CDR3 coding DNA: TGTGCCAGCAGCTACGACGTGGGCTACTACGAGCAGTACTTC. Protein: CASSYDVGYYEQYF.

This chain joins TRBV9 and TRBJ2-1, with TRBD2 matching over 8 bases. J lost 2 bases, V lost 0 bases, and 4 bases had no gene match. The CDR3 sequence is 16 residues long. Germline assignment: CDR1 SGDLS and CDR2 YYNGEE. For the CDR3, the DNA is TGTGCCAGCAGCGTAGCTCGTAGCGGGGCCTACAATGAGCAGTTCTTC. This encodes CASSVARSGAYNEQFF.

The count of this clonotype is one. The V and J genes are TRBV3-1 and TRBJ2-6; D is possibly TRBD2 (5 bases). This CDR3 has 15 amino acids. CDR1 and CDR2 (germline): LGHDT, YNNKEL (reference sequence). The V end lost 1 base, the J end lost 4 bases, and 8 bases lay between the germline ends. The CDR3 sequence: CASSQVRAGANVLTF. For the CDR3, the DNA is TGTGCCAGCAGCCAAGTGAGGGCCGGGGCCAACGTCCTGACTTTC.

The genes are TRBV7-9 and TRBJ2-5, with D maybe TRBD1 (6 bases). CDR1 SEHNR and CDR2 FQNEAQ come from the germline V gene (reference sequence). This CDR3 has 14 amino acids. V was shortened by 4 bases and J by 5 bases, with 14 bases between the two germline ends. Written as DNA, the CDR3 is TGTGCCAGCAGCTACACGCAGGGGTTGGAGACCCAGTACTTC. It yields the protein CASSYTQGLETQYF.

This sequence joins TRBV12-3 or TRBV12-4 and TRBJ1-5; a possible D gene is TRBD1 (6 bases). The CDR3 consists of 14 residues. Between the trimmed V and J ends, which lost 4 bases and 6 bases, there was a span of 13 bases. The CDR3 DNA is TGTGCCAGCAGTTACAGACAGGTTGGTCAGCCCCAGCATTTT. Amino acid sequence: CASSYRQVGQPQHF.

V usage is TRBV5-1 and J usage is TRBJ2-3; 11 bases are shared with TRBD2. J lost 0 bases, V lost 2 bases, and 2 bases had no gene match. From germline, CDR1 is SGHRS and CDR2 YFSETQ. The CDR3 has 16 amino acids. DNA of the CDR3: TGCGCCAGCAGCTTTCTAGCGGGAGGCAGCACAGATACGCAGTATTTT. Its protein is CASSFLAGGSTDTQYF.

V usage is TRBV7-2 and J usage is TRBJ1-1, with D hard to call. The CDR3 is made up of 13 amino acids. Between the trimmed V and J ends, which lost 1 base and 0 bases, there was a span of 3 bases. CDR1 is SGHTA, CDR2 FQGNSA, per germline. In DNA, the CDR3 is TGTGCCAGCAGCTTAGAAATGAACACTGAAGCTTTCTTT. Translating gives CASSLEMNTEAFF.

V usage is TRBV5-8 and J usage is TRBJ2-1, with D hard to call. Deletions cut 0 bases from V and 5 bases from J, with 9 bases between. This CDR3 comprises 14 residues. Germline CDR1 is SGHTS and CDR2 is YDEGEE. The CDR3 nucleotides read TGTGCCAGCAGCTTGGCGCCAGCTAACAATGAGCAGTTCTTC. It specifies CASSLAPANNEQFF.

The chain joins TRBV24-1 to TRBJ2-2; D ambiguous. The V end was cut by 3 bases, the J end by 4 bases, with 17 bases between. The CDR3 contains 17 residues. Per the germline V gene, CDR1 is KGHDR and CDR2 is SFDVKD. The CDR3 sequence is CATSDRPQTPPTGELFF. CDR3 DNA: TGTGCCACCAGTGATCGCCCCCAAACCCCCCCCACCGGGGAGCTGTTTTTT.

V gene TRBV4-2 combines with J gene TRBJ2-7; no clear D gene. The V and J ends lost 0 bases and 4 bases respectively, with 10 bases between them. Germline lookup yields CDR1 LGHNA and CDR2 YNFKEQ. This CDR3 comprises 14 residues. CDR3 in amino acids: CASSQDRERYEQYF. CDR3 nucleotide sequence: TGTGCCAGCAGCCAAGATAGGGAAAGGTACGAGCAGTACTTC.

The sample holds one count of this clonotype. The chain combines TRBV7-6 with TRBJ2-3; the D is unclear. Germline V gives CDR1 SGHVS, CDR2 FNYEAQ. The CDR3 contains 14 residues. V lost 5 bases, J lost 2 bases, and 11 bases lay in between. The CDR3 DNA reads as TGTGCCAGCAGCCTGAACGTGGTCACAGATACGCAGTATTTT. Its protein product is CASSLNVVTDTQYF.

The CDR3 region has the DNA TGCGCCAGCAGCCAAGATGAGGGCACTGAAGCTTTCTTT. Encoded protein: CASSQDEGTEAFF. The gene calls are TRBV4-1 and TRBJ1-1; D uncertain. V was clipped by 0 bases and J by 4 bases, with 6 bases between them. The CDR3 runs to 13 residues. Germline CDR1 reads MGHRA; CDR2 reads YSYEKL.

The chain employs TRBV6-2 or TRBV6-3 and TRBJ2-1, with TRBD2 matching 11 bases. CDR1 and CDR2 (germline): MNHEY, SVGEGT. The trim removed 6 bases at V and 4 bases at J, leaving 14 bases unmatched. The CDR3 has 18 residues. DNA of the CDR3: TGTGCCAGCAGCCCAGCCGGGACTAGCGGACGAAGATACAATGAGCAGTTCTTC. It yields the protein CASSPAGTSGRRYNEQFF.

This clonotype was detected once. The chain employs TRBV3-1 and TRBJ2-7; 10 bases agree with TRBD1. V was clipped by 3 bases and J by 1 base; unmatched bases: 6. The CDR3 is 16 residues long. Germline V gives CDR1 LGHDT, CDR2 YNNKEL (reference sequence). CDR3 DNA sequence: TGTGCCAGCAGCCATAGGGGGACAGGGGCTTCCTACGAGCAGTACTTC. Protein product: CASSHRGTGASYEQYF.

The genes are TRBV29-1 and TRBJ1-1; 7 nucleotides agree with TRBD1. V shed 6 bases, J shed 2 bases, and the junction held 15 bases outside the gene matches. CDR3 size: 16 residues. Germline lookup yields CDR1 SQVTM and CDR2 ANQGSEA. In DNA, the CDR3 is TGCAGCGTCAGAGGGGCCGGGACAGAACTAAACACTGAAGCTTTCTTT. It codes for CSVRGAGTELNTEAFF.